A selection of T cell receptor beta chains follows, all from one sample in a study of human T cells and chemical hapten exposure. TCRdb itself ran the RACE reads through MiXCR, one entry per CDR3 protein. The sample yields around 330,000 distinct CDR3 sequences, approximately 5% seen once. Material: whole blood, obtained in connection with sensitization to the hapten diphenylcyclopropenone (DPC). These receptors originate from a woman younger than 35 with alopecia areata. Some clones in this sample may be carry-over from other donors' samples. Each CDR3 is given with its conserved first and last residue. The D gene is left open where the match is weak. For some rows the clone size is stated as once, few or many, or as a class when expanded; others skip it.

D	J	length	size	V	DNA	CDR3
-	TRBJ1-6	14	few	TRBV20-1	TGCAGTGCTAGCTACACAGGGATTGACTCACCCCTCCACTTT	CSASYTGIDSPLHF
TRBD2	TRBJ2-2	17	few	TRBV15	TGTGCCACCAGCAGTAGACTAGCGGGGACGTATACCGGGGAGCTGTTTTTT	CATSSRLAGTYTGELFF
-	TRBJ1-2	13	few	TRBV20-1	TGCAGTGCTACCACCAGGGGATTGAATGGCTACACCTTC	CSATTRGLNGYTF
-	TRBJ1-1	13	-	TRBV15	TGTGCCACCAGCAACCACCTGAACACTGAAGCTTTCTTT	CATSNHLNTEAFF
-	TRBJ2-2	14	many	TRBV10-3	TGTGCCATCAGTGGAACTAGCTGGGGCGGGGAGCTGTTTTTT	CAISGTSWGGELFF
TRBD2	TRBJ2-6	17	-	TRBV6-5	TGTGCCAGCAGCCCGACTAGCGGGGCAGGAGGGGCCAACGTCCTGACTTTC	CASSPTSGAGGANVLTF
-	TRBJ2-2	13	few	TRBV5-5	TGTGCCAGCAGCTACTGGAACACCGGGGAGCTGTTTTTT	CASSYWNTGELFF
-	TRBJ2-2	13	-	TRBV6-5	TGTGCCAGCAGTTACACAAACACCGGGGAGCTGTTTTTT	CASSYTNTGELFF
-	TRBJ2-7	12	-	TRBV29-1	TGCAGCGCGGGCCAAGGGTGGTACGAGCAGTACTTC	CSAGQGWYEQYF
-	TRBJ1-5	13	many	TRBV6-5	TGTGCCAGCAGTGTCTCCGGGGGGCAGCCCCAGCATTTT	CASSVSGGQPQHF
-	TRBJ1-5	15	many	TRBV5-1	TGCGCCAGCAGCTTGGCGGGGAATAGCAATCAGCCCCAGCATTTT	CASSLAGNSNQPQHF
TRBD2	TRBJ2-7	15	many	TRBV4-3	TGCGCCAGCAGCCAAGAGCGGGGGGAGTCCTACGAGCAGTACTTC	CASSQERGESYEQYF
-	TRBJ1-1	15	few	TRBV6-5	TGTGCCAGCAGTTACACCGAAATACAAAACACTGAAGCTTTCTTT	CASSYTEIQNTEAFF
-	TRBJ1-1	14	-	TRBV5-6	TGTGCCAGCTCCAGTGGGGGGCTGGAAACTGAAGCTTTCTTT	CASSSGGLETEAFF
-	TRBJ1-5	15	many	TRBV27	TGTGCCAGCAAATTAAACAGGGAAGGCAATCAGCCCCAGCATTTT	CASKLNREGNQPQHF
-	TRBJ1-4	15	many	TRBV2	TGTGCCAGCAGGACCGCGTATGCAACTAATGAAAAACTGTTTTTT	CASRTAYATNEKLFF
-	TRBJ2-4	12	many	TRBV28	TGTGCCAGCAGTATTAGGGGAAACATTCAGTACTTC	CASSIRGNIQYF
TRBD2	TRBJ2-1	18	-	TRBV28	TGTGCCAGCAGGACCGGGACAGGCGGGACTAGCGGAAGAAATGAGCAGTTCTTC	CASRTGTGGTSGRNEQFF
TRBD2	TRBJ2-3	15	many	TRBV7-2	TGTGCCAGCAGTTCCCAGGGCGGGGGGGCAGATACGCAGTATTTT	CASSSQGGGADTQYF
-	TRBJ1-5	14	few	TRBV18	TGTGCCAGCTCACCGGGGGGTGGCTATCAGCCCCAGCATTTT	CASSPGGGYQPQHF
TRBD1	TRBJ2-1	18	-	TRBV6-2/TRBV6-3	TGTGCCAGCAGTTACCCAATTCCCGACAGGGGCTTCCACAATGAGCAGTTCTTC	CASSYPIPDRGFHNEQFF
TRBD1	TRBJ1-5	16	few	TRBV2	TGTGCCAGCAGTGAGTGGGAGGGGGCGAGCAATCAGCCCCAGCATTTT	CASSEWEGASNQPQHF
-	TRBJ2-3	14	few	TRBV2	TGTGCCAGCAGTGTACAGGGTAACACAGATACGCAGTATTTT	CASSVQGNTDTQYF
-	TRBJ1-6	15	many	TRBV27	TGTGCCAGCAGTCTACGGACGGATTATAATTCACCCCTCCACTTT	CASSLRTDYNSPLHF
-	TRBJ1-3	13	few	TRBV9	TGTGCCAGCAGCGTAGATCTTGGAAACACCATATATTTT	CASSVDLGNTIYF
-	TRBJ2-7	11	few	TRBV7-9	TGTGCCAGCACCATCACTGGGGAGCAGTACTTC	CASTITGEQYF
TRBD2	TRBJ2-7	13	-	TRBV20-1	TGCAGTGCTACCGGGACTACAGCCTACGAGCAGTACTTC	CSATGTTAYEQYF
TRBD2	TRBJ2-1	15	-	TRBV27	TGTGCCAGCAGTTTAATCCGTACGGGGGGGAATGAGCAGTTCTTC	CASSLIRTGGNEQFF
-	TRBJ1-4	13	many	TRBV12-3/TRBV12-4	TGTGCCAGCAGTTTATCAGGGTATGAAAAACTGTTTTTT	CASSLSGYEKLFF
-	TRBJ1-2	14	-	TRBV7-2	TGTGCCAGCAGCTTATTGGACTCGGCCTATGGCTACACCTTC	CASSLLDSAYGYTF
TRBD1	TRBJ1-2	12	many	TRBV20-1	TGCAGTGGCTTACAGGGGGACTATGGCTACACCTTC	CSGLQGDYGYTF
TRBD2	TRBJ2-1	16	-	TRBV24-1	TGTGCCACCAGTGAGGGGGGACTAGCGGGGAACAATGAGCAGTTCTTC	CATSEGGLAGNNEQFF
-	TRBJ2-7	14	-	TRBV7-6	TGTGCCAGCAGCCTGAACAGGGGGGGGTACGAGCAGTACTTC	CASSLNRGGYEQYF
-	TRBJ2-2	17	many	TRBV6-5	TGTGCCAGCAGTTATTGGGGGTTCAAACCGAACACCGGGGAGCTGTTTTTT	CASSYWGFKPNTGELFF
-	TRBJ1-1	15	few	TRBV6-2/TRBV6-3	TGTGCCAGCTTGAAGGCCTCCAGGGCGAACACTGAAGCTTTCTTT	CASLKASRANTEAFF
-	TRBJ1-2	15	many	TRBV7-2	TGTGCCAGCAGCTTAGGGCAGAACCTTAACTATGGCTACACCTTC	CASSLGQNLNYGYTF